This T cell receptor beta chain was identified in a study of tumor-infiltrating lymphocytes in primary liver carcinoma. Points from the study as a whole: Tumor region pairs overlapped more than did tumor-adjacent and tumor-blood pairs. Tumors had a significantly higher top-250-clone fraction than blood (p = 0.039).

Total RNA and DNA came together from around 20-30 mg of bulk tissue without cell sorting. Patients diagnosed with primary liver carcinoma received treatment through surgical resection. Viable tumor cell content exceeded 75% in every tumor sample. This clonotype was counted only a few times. Antigen: not known. Germline is not matched at one junction end, which may reflect a read error. CDR1 and CDR2 from the germline V gene are MDHEN and SYDVKM. The CDR3 is 10 amino acids. Starting from about 0.5 ug of total RNA, TCR beta cDNA was produced with a primer in the constant region. A slightly modified ARM-PCR protocol with three nested multiplex PCR rounds produced these TCR beta libraries. Investigators reported that the first two PCR rounds, at around 10 cycles each, used TRBV1-TRBV30 forward primers with a C-beta reverse primer. TCRdb processed the multiplex PCR reads anew with MiXCR; each CDR3 protein has one entry. The repertoire consists of 100,000 to 150,000 distinct CDR3 sequences, with around 64% occurring once and the leading ten covering 8% to 9%.

Specimen: liver tumor tissue from sampling region 3. Subset defined: tumor region T3, left-lateral pole. The TCR sequence derives from a woman aged 55 to 70 with primary liver carcinoma and hepatitis B virus infection. This sequence joins TRBV28 and TRBJ2-7; no firm D call. As DNA, the CDR3 is TGTACCAGCAGTTTGTGGGAGCAGTACTTC. It codes for CTSSLWEQYF.